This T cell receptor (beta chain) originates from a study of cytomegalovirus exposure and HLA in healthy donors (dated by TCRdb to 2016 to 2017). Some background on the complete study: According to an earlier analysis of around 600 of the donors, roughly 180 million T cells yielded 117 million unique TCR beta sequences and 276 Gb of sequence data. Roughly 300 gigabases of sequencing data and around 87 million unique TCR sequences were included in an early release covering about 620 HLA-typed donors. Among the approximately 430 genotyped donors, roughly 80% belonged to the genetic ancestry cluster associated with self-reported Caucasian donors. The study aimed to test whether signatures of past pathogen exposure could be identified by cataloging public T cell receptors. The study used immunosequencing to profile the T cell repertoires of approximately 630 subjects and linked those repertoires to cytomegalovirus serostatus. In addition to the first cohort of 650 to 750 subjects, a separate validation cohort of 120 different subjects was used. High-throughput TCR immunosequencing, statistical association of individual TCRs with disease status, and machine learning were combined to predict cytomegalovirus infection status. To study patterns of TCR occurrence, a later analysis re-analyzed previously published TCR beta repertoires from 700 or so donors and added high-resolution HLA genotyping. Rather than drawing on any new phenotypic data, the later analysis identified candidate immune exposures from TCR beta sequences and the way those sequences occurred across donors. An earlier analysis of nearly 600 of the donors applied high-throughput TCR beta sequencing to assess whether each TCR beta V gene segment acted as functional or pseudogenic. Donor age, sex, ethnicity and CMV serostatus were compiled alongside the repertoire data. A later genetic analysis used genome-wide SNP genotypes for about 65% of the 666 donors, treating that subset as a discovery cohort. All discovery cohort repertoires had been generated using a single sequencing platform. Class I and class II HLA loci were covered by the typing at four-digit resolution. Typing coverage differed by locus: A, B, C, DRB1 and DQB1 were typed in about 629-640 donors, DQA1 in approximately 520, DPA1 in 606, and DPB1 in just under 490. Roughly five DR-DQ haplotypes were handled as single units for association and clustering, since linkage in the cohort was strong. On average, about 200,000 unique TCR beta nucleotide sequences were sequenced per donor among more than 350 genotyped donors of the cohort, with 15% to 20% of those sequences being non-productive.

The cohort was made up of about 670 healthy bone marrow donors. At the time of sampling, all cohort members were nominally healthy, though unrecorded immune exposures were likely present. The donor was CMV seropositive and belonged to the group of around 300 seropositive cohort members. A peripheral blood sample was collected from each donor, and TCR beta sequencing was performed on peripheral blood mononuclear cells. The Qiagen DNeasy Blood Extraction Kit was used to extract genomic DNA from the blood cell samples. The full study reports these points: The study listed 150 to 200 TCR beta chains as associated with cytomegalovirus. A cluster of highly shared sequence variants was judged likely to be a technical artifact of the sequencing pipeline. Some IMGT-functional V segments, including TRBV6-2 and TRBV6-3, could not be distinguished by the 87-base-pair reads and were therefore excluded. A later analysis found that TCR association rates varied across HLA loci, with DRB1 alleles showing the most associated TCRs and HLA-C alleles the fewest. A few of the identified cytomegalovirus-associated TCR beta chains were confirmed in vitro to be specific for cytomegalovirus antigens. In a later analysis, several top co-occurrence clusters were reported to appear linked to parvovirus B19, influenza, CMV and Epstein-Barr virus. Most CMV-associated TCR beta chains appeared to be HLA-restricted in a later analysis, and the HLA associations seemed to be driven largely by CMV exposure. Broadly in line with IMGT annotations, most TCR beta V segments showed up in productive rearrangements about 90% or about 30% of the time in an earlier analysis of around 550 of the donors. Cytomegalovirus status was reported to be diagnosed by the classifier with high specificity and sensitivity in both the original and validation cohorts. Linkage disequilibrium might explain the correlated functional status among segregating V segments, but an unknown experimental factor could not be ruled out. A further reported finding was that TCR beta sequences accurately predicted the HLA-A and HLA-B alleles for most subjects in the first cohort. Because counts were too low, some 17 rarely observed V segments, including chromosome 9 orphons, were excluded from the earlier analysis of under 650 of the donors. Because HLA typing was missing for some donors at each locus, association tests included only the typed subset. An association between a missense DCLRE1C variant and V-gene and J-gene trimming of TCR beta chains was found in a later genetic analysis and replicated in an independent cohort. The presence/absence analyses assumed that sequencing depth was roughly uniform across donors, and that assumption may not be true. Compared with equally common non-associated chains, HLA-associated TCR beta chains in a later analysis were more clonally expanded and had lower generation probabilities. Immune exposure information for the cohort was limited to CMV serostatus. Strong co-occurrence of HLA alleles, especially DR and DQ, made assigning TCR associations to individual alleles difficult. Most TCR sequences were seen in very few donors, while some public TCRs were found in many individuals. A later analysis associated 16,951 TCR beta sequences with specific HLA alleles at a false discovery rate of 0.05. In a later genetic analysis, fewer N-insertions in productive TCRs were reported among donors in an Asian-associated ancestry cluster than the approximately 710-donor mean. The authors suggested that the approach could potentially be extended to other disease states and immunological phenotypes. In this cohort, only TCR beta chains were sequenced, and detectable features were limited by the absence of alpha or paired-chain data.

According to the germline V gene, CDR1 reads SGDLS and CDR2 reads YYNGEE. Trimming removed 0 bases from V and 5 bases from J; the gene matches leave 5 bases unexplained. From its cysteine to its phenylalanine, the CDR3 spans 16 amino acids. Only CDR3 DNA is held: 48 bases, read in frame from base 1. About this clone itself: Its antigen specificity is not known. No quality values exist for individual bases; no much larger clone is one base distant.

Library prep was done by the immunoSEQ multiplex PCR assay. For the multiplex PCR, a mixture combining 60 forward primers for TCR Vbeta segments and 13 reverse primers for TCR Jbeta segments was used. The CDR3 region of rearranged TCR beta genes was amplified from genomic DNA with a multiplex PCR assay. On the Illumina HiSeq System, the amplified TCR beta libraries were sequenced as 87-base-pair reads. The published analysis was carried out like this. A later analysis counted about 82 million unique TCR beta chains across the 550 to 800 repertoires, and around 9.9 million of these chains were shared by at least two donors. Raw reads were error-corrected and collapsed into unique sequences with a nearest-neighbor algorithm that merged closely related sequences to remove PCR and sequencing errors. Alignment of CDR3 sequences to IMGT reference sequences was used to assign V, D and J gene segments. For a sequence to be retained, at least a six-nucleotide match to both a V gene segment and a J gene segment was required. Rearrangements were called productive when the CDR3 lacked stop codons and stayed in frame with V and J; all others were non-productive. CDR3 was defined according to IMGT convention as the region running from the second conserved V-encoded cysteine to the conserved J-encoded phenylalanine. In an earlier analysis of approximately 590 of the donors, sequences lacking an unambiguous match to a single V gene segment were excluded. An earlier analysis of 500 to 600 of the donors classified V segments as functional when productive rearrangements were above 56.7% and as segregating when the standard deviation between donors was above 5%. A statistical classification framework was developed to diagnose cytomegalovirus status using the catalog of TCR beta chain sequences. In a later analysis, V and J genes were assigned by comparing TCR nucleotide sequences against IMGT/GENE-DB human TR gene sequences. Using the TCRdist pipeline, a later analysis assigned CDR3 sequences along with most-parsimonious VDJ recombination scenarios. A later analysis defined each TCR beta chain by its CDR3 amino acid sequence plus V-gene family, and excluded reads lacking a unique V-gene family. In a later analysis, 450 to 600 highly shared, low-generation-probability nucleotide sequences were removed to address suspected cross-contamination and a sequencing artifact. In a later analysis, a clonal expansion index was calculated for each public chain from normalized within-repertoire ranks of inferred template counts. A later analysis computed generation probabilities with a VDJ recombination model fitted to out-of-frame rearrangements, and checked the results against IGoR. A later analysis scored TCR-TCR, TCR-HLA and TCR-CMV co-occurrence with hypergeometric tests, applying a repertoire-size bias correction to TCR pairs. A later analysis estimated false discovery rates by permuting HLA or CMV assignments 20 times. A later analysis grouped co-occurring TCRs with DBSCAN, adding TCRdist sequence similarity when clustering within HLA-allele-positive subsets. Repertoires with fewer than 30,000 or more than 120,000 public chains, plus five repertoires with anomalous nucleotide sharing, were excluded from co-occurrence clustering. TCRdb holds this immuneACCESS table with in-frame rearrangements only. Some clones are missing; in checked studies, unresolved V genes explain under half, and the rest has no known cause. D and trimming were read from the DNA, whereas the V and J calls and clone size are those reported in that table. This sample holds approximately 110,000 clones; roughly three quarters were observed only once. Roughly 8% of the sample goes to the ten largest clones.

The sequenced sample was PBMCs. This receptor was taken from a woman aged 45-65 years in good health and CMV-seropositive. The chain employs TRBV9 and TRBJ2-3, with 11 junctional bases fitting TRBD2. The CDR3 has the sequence CASSVATSGAQDTQYF. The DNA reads TGTGCCAGCAGCGTAGCGACTAGCGGGGCCCAAGATACGCAGTATTTT. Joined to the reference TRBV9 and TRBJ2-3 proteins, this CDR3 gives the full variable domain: DSGVTQTPKHLITATGQRVTLRCSPRSGDLSVYWYQQSLDQGLQFLIQYYNGEERAKGNILERFSAQQFPDLHSELNLSSLELGDSALYFCASSVATSGAQDTQYFGPGTRLTVL.